The clone carrying this T cell receptor beta chain has a single count. The Seattle site enrolled patients during active infection and followed them longitudinally. Authors' methods: Reference gene primer amplification gave estimated nucleated cell counts. TCRdb's table, derived via immunoSEQ multiplex PCR, lists solely in-frame clones and lacks some. V, J and clone size were drawn from that table, and D and trimming were deduced from the DNA. The sample comprises approximately 460,000 clones, nearly 90% of which are singletons, and 0.7% to 1% rests with the top ten. The record originates from a study of blood T cell repertoires in COVID-19. Looking at the study overall: Whether acute or convalescent, the COVID-19 samples came from the United States, Italy and Spain. PBMCs, B-cell-depleted T cells, or T cells were the source of the cDNA or gDNA that made up the material.

V trimming: 4 bases; J trimming: 4 bases; junction bases outside the gene matches: 6. CDR3 size: 16 residues. From germline, CDR1 is MNHNS and CDR2 SASEGT. This chain joins TRBV6-1 and TRBJ2-3, with TRBD2 matching 12 bases. Sample: peripheral blood. This receptor was obtained from a man younger than 30 with COVID-19, enrolled during active disease. The CDR3 bases are TGTGCCAGCAGTGGGTCTCGGACTAGCGGGGCAGATACGCAGTATTTT. Translated, it gives CASSGSRTSGADTQYF.